A single T cell receptor beta chain is shown here with its context. The antigen is not known. This sample is part of a study of cytomegalovirus exposure and HLA in healthy donors. The study, taken as a whole, reports: As a later analysis showed, a missense DCLRE1C variant was linked to trimming of TCR beta V- and J-genes.

The germline V and J ends were trimmed by 6 bases and 0 bases, with 17 bases remaining between them. From germline, CDR1 is MNHNY and CDR2 SVGAGI (reference sequence). The CDR3 is 16 amino acids. It was with 60 Vbeta and 13 Jbeta primers that the PCR ran. The assay was immunoSEQ multiplex PCR, and TCRdb's table has in-frame clones only and misses some. The repertoire includes around 130,000 clones, roughly four fifths of them detected once, and 5.8% sits in the top ten. Source material: PBMCs. This chain connects TRBV6-6 to TRBJ1-1; D perhaps matches TRBD1 (5 bases). The TCR originated in a woman in her fifties or sixties in good health and CMV-seropositive. Here the CDR3 reads CASRVKDNSMNTEAFF. As DNA, the CDR3 is TGTGCCAGCAGGGTTAAGGACAACTCCATGAACACTGAAGCTTTCTTT.